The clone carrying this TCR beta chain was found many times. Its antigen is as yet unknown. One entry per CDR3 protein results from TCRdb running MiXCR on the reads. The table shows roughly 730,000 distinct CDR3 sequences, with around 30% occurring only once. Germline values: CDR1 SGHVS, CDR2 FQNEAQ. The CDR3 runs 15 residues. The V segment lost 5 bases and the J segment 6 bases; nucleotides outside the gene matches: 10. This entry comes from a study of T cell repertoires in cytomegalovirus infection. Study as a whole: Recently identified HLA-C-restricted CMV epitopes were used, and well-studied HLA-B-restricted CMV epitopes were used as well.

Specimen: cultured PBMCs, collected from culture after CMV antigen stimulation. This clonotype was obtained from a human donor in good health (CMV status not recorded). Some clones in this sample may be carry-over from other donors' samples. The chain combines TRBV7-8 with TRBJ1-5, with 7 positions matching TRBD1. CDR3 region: CASSLGGGGSQPQHF. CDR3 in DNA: TGTGCCAGCAGCCTGGGAGGGGGCGGAAGTCAGCCCCAGCATTTT.